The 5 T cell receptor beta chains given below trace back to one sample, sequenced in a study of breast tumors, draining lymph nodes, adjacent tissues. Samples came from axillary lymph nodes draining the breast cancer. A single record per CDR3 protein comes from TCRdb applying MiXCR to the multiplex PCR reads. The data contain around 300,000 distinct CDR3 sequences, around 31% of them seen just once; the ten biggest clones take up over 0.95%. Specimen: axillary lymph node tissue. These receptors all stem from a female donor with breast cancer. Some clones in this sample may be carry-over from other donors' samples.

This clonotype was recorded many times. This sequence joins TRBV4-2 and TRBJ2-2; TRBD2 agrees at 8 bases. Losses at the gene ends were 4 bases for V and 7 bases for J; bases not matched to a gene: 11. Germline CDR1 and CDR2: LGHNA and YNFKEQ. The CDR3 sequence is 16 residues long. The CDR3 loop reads CASSRSPGGPDGELFF. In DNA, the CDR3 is TGTGCCAGCAGCCGCTCGCCGGGAGGGCCGGACGGGGAGCTGTTTTTT.

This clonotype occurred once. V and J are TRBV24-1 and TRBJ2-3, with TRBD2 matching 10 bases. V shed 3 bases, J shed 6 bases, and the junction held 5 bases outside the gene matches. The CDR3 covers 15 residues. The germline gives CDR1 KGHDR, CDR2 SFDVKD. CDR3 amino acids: CATSDPSGSWDTQYF. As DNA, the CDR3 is TGTGCCACCAGTGATCCTAGCGGGAGTTGGGATACGCAGTATTTT.

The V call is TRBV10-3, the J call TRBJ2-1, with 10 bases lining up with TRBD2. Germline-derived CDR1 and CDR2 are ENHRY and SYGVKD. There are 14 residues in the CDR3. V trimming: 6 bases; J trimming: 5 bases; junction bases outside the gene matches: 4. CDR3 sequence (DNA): TGTGCCATCAGCCTAGCGGGGGCAGACAATGAGCAGTTCTTC. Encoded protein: CAISLAGADNEQFF.

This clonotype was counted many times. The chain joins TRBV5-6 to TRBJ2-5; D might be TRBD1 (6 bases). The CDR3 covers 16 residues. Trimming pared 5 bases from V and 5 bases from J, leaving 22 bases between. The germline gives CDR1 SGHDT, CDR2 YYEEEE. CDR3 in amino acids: CASSLRTGAQGETQYF. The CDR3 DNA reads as TGTGCCAGCAGTCTCCGAACCGGGGCCCAGGGGGAGACCCAGTACTTC.

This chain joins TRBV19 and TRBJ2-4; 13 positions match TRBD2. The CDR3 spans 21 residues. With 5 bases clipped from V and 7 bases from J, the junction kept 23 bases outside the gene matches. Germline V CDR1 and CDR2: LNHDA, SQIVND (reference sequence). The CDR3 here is CASSAIPQALAGGMQWNIQYF. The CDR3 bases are TGTGCCAGTAGTGCCATACCCCAGGCACTAGCGGGAGGGATGCAATGGAACATTCAGTACTTC.